The T cell receptor (beta chain) under discussion was sequenced for a study of cytomegalovirus exposure and HLA in healthy donors listed by TCRdb under 2017. Describing the broader study: According to an earlier analysis of 450 to 650 of the donors, roughly 180 million T cells yielded 117 million unique TCR beta sequences and 276 Gb of sequence data. Around 320 gigabases of sequencing data and tens of millions of unique TCR sequences were included in an early release covering under 650 HLA-typed donors. Of the 350 to 450 genotyped donors, approximately 83% fell in the genetic ancestry cluster associated with self-reported Caucasian donors. The study was designed to test whether signatures of past pathogen exposure could be identified by cataloging public T cell receptors. The study profiled the T cell repertoires of 666 subjects by immunosequencing and related them to cytomegalovirus serostatus. Along with the approximately 650-subject first cohort, a separate validation cohort of 120 different subjects was used. High-throughput TCR immunosequencing, statistical association of individual TCRs with disease status, and machine learning were combined to predict cytomegalovirus infection status. A later analysis re-analyzed previously published TCR beta repertoires from 660 or so donors and added high-resolution HLA genotyping to study TCR occurrence patterns. Rather than using new phenotypic data, the later analysis identified candidate immune exposures from TCR beta sequences and from how often those sequences occurred across donors. An earlier analysis of around 640 of the donors used high-throughput TCR beta sequencing to judge whether each TCR beta V gene segment behaved as functional or pseudogenic. Alongside the repertoire data, information on donor age, sex, ethnicity and CMV serostatus was compiled. A later genetic analysis used genome-wide SNP genotypes for about three fifths of the 666 donors, treating that subset as a discovery cohort. All discovery cohort repertoires had been generated using a single sequencing platform. Class I and class II HLA loci were covered by the typing at four-digit resolution. Typing coverage differed by locus: A, B, C, DRB1 and DQB1 were typed in about 629-640 donors, DQA1 in about 500, DPA1 in 600 to 610, and DPB1 in 450 to 490. Several DR-DQ haplotypes were treated as single units for association and clustering because of strong linkage in the cohort. Across 300 to 500 genotyped donors of the cohort, an average of about 240,000 unique TCR beta nucleotide sequences per donor were sequenced, and roughly a sixth of those sequences were non-productive.

Worth noting for this clone: Its recognized antigen is unknown.

Overall results and qualifications from the work: Because some donors lacked HLA typing at each locus, the association tests relied only on the typed subset. A further reported finding was that TCR beta sequences accurately predicted the HLA-A and HLA-B alleles for most subjects in the first cohort. Immune exposure information for the cohort was limited to CMV serostatus. When HLA alleles, especially DR and DQ, strongly co-occurred, attributing TCR associations to individual alleles was difficult. In an earlier analysis of approximately 590 of the donors, most TCR beta V segments were observed in productive rearrangements about 87% or about 30% of the time, broadly matching IMGT annotations. Some IMGT-functional V segments, including TRBV6-2 and TRBV6-3, could not be distinguished by the 87-base-pair reads and were therefore excluded. The classifier was reported to diagnose cytomegalovirus status with high specificity and sensitivity in both the original and validation cohorts. A cluster of highly shared sequence variants was judged likely to represent a technical artifact of the sequencing pipeline. V-gene and J-gene trimming of TCR beta chains was associated with a missense DCLRE1C variant in a later genetic analysis, and the association was replicated in an independent cohort. In vitro tests confirmed that a few of the cytomegalovirus-associated TCR beta chains recognize cytomegalovirus antigens. A later genetic analysis reported fewer N-insertions in productive TCRs among donors in an Asian-associated ancestry cluster than the roughly 700-donor mean. A later analysis associated 15,000 or so TCR beta sequences with specific HLA alleles at a false discovery rate of 0.05. The cohort was sequenced for TCR beta chains only, and without alpha or paired-chain data the features that could be detected were limited. The study listed 164 TCR beta chains as associated with cytomegalovirus. The authors suggested that the approach could potentially be generalized to other disease states and immunological phenotypes. Several of the top co-occurrence clusters appeared to be linked to parvovirus B19, influenza, CMV and Epstein-Barr virus, according to a later analysis. Correlated functional status among segregating V segments might be attributable to linkage disequilibrium, but an unknown experimental factor could not be ruled out. Most TCR sequences were observed very rarely across donors, whereas some public TCRs were present in many individuals. A later analysis found that TCR association rates varied across HLA loci, with DRB1 alleles showing the most associated TCRs and HLA-C alleles the fewest. According to a later analysis, most CMV-associated TCR beta chains appeared to be HLA-restricted, and the HLA associations seemed to be driven largely by CMV exposure. Compared with equally common non-associated chains, HLA-associated TCR beta chains in a later analysis were more clonally expanded and had lower generation probabilities. The presence/absence analyses assumed that sequencing depth was roughly uniform across donors, and that assumption may not be true. About 15 rarely observed V segments, including chromosome 9 orphons, were excluded from the earlier analysis of several hundred of the donors because counts were too low.

The cohort consisted of 600 to 750 healthy bone marrow donors. Cohort members were all nominally healthy when sampled, although unrecorded immune exposures were likely present. The donor was CMV seropositive and belonged to the group of more than 250 seropositive cohort members. Every donor gave a peripheral blood sample, and the peripheral blood mononuclear cells from that sample were used for TCR beta sequencing. Genomic DNA was extracted from the blood cell samples with the Qiagen DNeasy Blood Extraction Kit. Including the terminal cysteine and phenylalanine, the CDR3 comprises 13 residues. This entry keeps only the CDR3 DNA: 39 bases, framed from base 1. The germline V gene supplies CDR1 SGHRS and CDR2 YFSETQ. The V end gives up 7 bases and the J end 3 bases, leaving 0 bases in the junction not matched to a gene. The library came from the immunoSEQ multiplex PCR assay. A mixture of 60 forward primers for TCR Vbeta segments and 13 reverse primers for TCR Jbeta segments was used in the multiplex PCR. Amplification of the CDR3 region of rearranged TCR beta genes was performed with a multiplex PCR assay on genomic DNA. Amplified TCR beta libraries were sequenced as 87-base-pair reads on the Illumina HiSeq System. Concerning the study's data processing: Across the 500 to 700 repertoires, a later analysis counted 75 million to 90 million unique TCR beta chains, approximately 12 million of which were shared by at least two donors. To remove PCR and sequencing errors, raw reads were error-corrected and collapsed into unique sequences using a nearest-neighbor algorithm that merged closely related sequences. To assign V, D and J gene segments, CDR3 sequences were aligned to IMGT reference sequences. Each retained sequence needed at least a six-nucleotide match to both a V gene segment and a J gene segment. Rearrangements were classified as productive when the CDR3 lacked stop codons and remained in frame with V and J, and all other rearrangements were classified as non-productive. CDR3 was defined according to IMGT convention as the region running from the second conserved V-encoded cysteine to the conserved J-encoded phenylalanine. Sequences without an unambiguous match to a single V gene segment were excluded from the earlier analysis of several hundred of the donors. In an earlier analysis of 587 of the donors, a V segment was called functional when productive rearrangements were above 56.7%, and segregating when the standard deviation between donors exceeded 5%. To diagnose cytomegalovirus status from the catalog of TCR beta chain sequences, a statistical classification framework was built. In a later analysis, V and J genes were assigned by comparing TCR nucleotide sequences against IMGT/GENE-DB human TR gene sequences. A later analysis assigned CDR3 sequences and most-parsimonious VDJ recombination scenarios with the TCRdist pipeline. A later analysis defined each TCR beta chain by its CDR3 amino acid sequence plus V-gene family, and excluded reads lacking a unique V-gene family. As a way to deal with suspected cross-contamination and a sequencing artifact, a later analysis dropped roughly 600 nucleotide sequences that were highly shared and had low generation probability. In a later analysis, a clonal expansion index was calculated for each public chain from normalized within-repertoire ranks of inferred template counts. In a later analysis, generation probabilities were computed with a VDJ recombination model fitted to out-of-frame rearrangements, and the resulting probabilities were checked against IGoR. In a later analysis, hypergeometric tests were used to score TCR-TCR, TCR-HLA and TCR-CMV co-occurrence, with a repertoire-size bias correction applied to TCR pairs. In a later analysis, false discovery rates were estimated by permuting HLA or CMV assignments 20 times. In a later analysis, co-occurring TCRs were grouped using DBSCAN, with TCRdist sequence similarity added in when clustering inside HLA-allele-positive subsets. Repertoires with fewer than 30,000 or more than 120,000 public chains, plus five repertoires with anomalous nucleotide sharing, were excluded from co-occurrence clustering. Held by TCRdb, this immuneACCESS table contains in-frame sequences only and omits some clones. Under half of the omission traces to an unresolved V gene where checked; the cause of the rest is unknown. V, J and clone size derive from that table, while D and trimming were established from the DNA sequence. Per the sample table, the count is 45,000 to 65,000 clones. The top ten constitute under 15% of the sample.

The sample taken for sequencing was PBMCs. This TCR came from a man aged 18 to 35 in good health and CMV-seropositive. This chain is built from TRBV5-1 and TRBJ2-6, and TRBD1 matches 8 of the central bases. For the CDR3, the sequence is CASGQGGANVLTF. In nucleotide form, the sequence is TGCGCCAGCGGACAGGGTGGGGCCAACGTCCTGACTTTC.